Listed here are 10 T cell receptor beta chains from one sample, sequenced in a study of neoadjuvant anti-PD-1 for oral cavity cancer. Time point described: after neoadjuvant nivolumab, at surgical resection. Profiled with immunoSEQ multiplex PCR; TCRdb holds only in-frame clones, not every one. The repertoire holds about 14,000 clones, around 70% seen once, with 2.5% to 3.5% in the top ten. The input for sequencing was PBMCs, taken after nivolumab (anti-PD-1) treatment. Every receptor here comes from a person between 35 and 79 years old with oral cavity squamous cell carcinoma.

The CDR3 is CASSFWDRGYEQYF. The CDR3 region has the DNA TGTGCCAGCAGTTTTTGGGACAGGGGCTACGAGCAGTACTTC. The V gene is TRBV27, the J gene TRBJ2-7; 10 bases line up with TRBD1. The CDR3 has 14 amino acids. The germline gives CDR1 MNHEY, CDR2 SMNVEV (reference sequence). The V and J ends lost 3 bases and 3 bases, in that order; junction bases with no gene match: 2.

This clone was seen a handful of times. CDR3 loop: CASSSTGGYGYTF. DNA of the CDR3: TGTGCCAGCAGTTCTACAGGCGGCTATGGCTACACCTTC. J is TRBJ1-2 and V is TRBV27; weak D call: TRBD1 (5 bases). V was clipped by 4 bases and J by 4 bases, with 10 bases between them. This CDR3 is built from 13 residues. The V gene's germline CDR1 is MNHEY and CDR2 SMNVEV (reference sequence).

The chain uses TRBV11-2 and TRBJ2-7; D might be TRBD1 (6 bases). Trimming took off 4 bases at V and 6 bases at J, with 22 bases between the two ends. The germline CDR1 and CDR2 sequences are SGHAT and FQNNGV. This CDR3 comprises 16 residues. The CDR3 nucleotides read TGTGCCAGCAGCTCAACCCGACCAGGGGATTTAGGCGAGCAGTACTTC. The encoded protein is CASSSTRPGDLGEQYF.

The V gene is TRBV10-3, the J gene TRBJ2-7; D is ambiguous. V dropped 4 bases and J dropped 2 bases, with 12 bases sitting between them. This CDR3 spans 14 amino acids. From germline, CDR1 is ENHRY and CDR2 SYGVKD. The CDR3 is CAISGGRRAYEQYF. As DNA, the CDR3 is TGTGCCATCAGTGGGGGAAGACGCGCCTACGAGCAGTACTTC.

This chain links TRBV2 with TRBJ1-2; 7 nucleotides line up with TRBD1. Germline CDR1 SNHLY, CDR2 FYNNEI. V lost 6 bases to trimming and J lost 5 bases; unmatched junction nucleotides: 9. The CDR3 has 14 amino acids. CDR3 region: CASRDRDLRYGYTF. CDR3 bases: TGTGCCAGCAGAGACAGGGATCTAAGATATGGCTACACCTTC.

This clone has more than one count but fewer than ten. The V gene is TRBV11-2, the J gene TRBJ1-3; 9 bases agree with TRBD1. This CDR3 is built from 15 residues. Germline CDR1 is SGHAT and CDR2 is FQNNGV. V was clipped by 3 bases and J by 3 bases; unmatched bases: 3. In nucleotides, the CDR3 is TGTGCCAGCAGCTTGGGACAGGGTGGTGGAAACACCATATATTTT. As protein: CASSLGQGGGNTIYF.

The chain joins TRBV6-1 to TRBJ1-1; D perhaps matches TRBD1 (6 bases). There are 14 residues in the CDR3. CDR1 is MNHNS and CDR2 is SASEGT in the germline V gene. The ends were cut back, 6 bases at V and 4 bases at J, with 15 bases in the middle. This CDR3 is CASRSRGHSTEAFF. In DNA, the CDR3 is TGTGCCAGCAGGTCTCGGGGGCATAGCACTGAAGCTTTCTTT.

The DNA for the CDR3 is TGCGCCAGCAGCCAAGTGGTTGCGCGGGAGGGTCCTGAGCAGTTCTTC. It is translated as CASSQVVAREGPEQFF. This chain uses TRBV4-1 with TRBJ2-1; 9 nucleotides line up with TRBD2. Germline CDR1 MGHRA, CDR2 YSYEKL. J lost 9 bases, V lost 1 base, and 10 bases had no gene match. The CDR3 runs to 16 residues.

This clone was seen more than once but under ten times. The chain employs TRBV25-1 and TRBJ1-4, with a weak D call TRBD1 (6 bases). Germline CDR1 MGHDK, CDR2 SYGVNS. Trimming left V 5 bases short and J 4 bases short, with 8 bases between. This CDR3 region has 13 residues. CDR3: CASSHRVNEKLFF. In DNA, the CDR3 is TGTGCCAGCAGTCACAGGGTTAATGAAAAACTGTTTTTT.

CDR3 residues: CATSRDQAWDSNQPQHF. The DNA of the CDR3 is TGTGCCACCAGCAGAGATCAGGCGTGGGATAGCAATCAGCCCCAGCATTTT. V usage is TRBV15 and J usage is TRBJ1-5, with D unresolved. Germline V gene data show CDR1 as LNHNV and CDR2 as YYDKDF (reference sequence). The CDR3 totals 17 residues. Trimming removed 0 bases at V and 0 bases at J, with 12 bases between.